The clone carrying this TCR beta chain was counted between two and nine times. As yet, its antigen is unknown. This sample is part of a study of response to subunit inactivated influenza vaccine. Study-wide findings and caveats: Seasonal influenza vaccination, on each occasion, was suggested by the authors to recruit few new T cells.

The CDR3 sequence is 18 residues long. Trimming cost V 0 bases and J 3 bases; bases outside gene matches: 6. The germline V gene encodes CDR1 KGHDR and CDR2 SFDVKD. One entry per CDR3 protein, called by TCRdb with MiXCR from the RT-PCR reads. The top ten clones hold roughly 6.4% of a sample with 550,000 to 800,000 distinct CDR3 sequences, about 14% of them seen once. The source is a middle-aged man who received an inactivated influenza vaccine. Sequences were derived from PBMCs from blood, sampled 14 to 15 days before vaccination. This chain uses TRBV24-1 with TRBJ2-2; the match to TRBD1 covers 10 bases. The CDR3 spells CATSDLGRQGADTGELFF. CDR3 in DNA: TGTGCCACCAGTGATTTGGGCCGACAGGGGGCTGACACCGGGGAGCTGTTTTTT.